This T cell receptor beta chain was identified in a study of cytomegalovirus exposure and HLA in healthy donors. Study as a whole: Falling in the Caucasian-associated ancestry cluster were 80% to 85% of approximately 410 genotyped donors.

A multiplex PCR was run with 60 Vbeta primers and 13 Jbeta primers. In the authors' methods: Among the unique TCR beta chains that a later analysis counted, about 81 million in all, roughly 11 million were shared. The repertoire was sequenced with immunoSEQ multiplex PCR; TCRdb's copy has only in-frame clones and lacks some. D and trimming were read from the DNA, whereas the V and J calls and clone size are those reported in that table. The sample records some 170,000 clones, over 60% being singletons. With 5 bases removed from V and 10 bases from J, the gap between germline ends came to 15 bases. CDR3 size: 14 residues. Germline assignment: CDR1 SGHAT and CDR2 FQDESV (reference sequence). Study-wide findings and caveats: Of the V segments, some could not be distinguished, including TRBV6-2 and TRBV6-3, and were excluded. In a later analysis, donors in an Asian-associated ancestry cluster reportedly had fewer N-insertions in productive TCRs than the cohort mean.

A note on this clone: Antigen specificity is unknown.

This TCR was sampled from a woman aged 25 to 39 in good health and CMV-seronegative. Input material: PBMCs. V is TRBV11-1 and J is TRBJ1-6; D might be TRBD1 (6 bases). CDR3 in DNA: TGTGCCAGCAGCCCATGGACAGAGCGCTCACCCCTCCACTTT. This sequence encodes CASSPWTERSPLHF.